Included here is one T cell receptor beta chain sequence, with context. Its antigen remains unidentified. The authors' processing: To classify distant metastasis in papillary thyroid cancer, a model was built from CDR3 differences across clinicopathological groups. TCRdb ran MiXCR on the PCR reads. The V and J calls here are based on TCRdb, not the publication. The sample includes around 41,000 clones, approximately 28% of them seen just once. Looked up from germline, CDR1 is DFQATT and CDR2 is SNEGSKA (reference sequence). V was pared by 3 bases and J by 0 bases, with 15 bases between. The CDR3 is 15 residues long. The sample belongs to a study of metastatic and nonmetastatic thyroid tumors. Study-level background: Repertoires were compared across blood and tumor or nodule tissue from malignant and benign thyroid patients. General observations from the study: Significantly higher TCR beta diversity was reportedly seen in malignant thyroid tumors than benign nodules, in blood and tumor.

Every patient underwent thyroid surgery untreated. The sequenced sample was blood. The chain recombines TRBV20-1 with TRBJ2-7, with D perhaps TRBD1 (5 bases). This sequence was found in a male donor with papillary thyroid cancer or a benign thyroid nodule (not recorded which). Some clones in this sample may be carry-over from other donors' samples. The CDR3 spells CSASRDQVSSYEQYF. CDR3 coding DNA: TGCAGTGCTAGCAGGGATCAGGTTAGCTCCTACGAGCAGTACTTC.